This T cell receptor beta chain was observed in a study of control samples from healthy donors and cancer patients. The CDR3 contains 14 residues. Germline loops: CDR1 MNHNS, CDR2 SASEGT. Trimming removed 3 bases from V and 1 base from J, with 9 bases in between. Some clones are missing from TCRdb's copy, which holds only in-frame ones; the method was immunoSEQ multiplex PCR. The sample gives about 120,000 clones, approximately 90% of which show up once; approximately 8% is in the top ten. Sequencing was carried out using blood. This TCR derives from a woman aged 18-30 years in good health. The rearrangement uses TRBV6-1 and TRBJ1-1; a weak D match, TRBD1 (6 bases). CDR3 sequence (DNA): TGTGCCAGCAGTGAGGGACACCGGAACACTGAAGCTTTCTTT. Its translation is CASSEGHRNTEAFF.